This paragraph covers one TCR beta chain sequence. Its antigen is undetermined. It was across several immunoSEQ plates that each subset's genomic DNA was evenly split. Some 28,000 T cell genomes (about 0.3 ug DNA) went into each PBMC replicate. Sequencing was performed with immunoSEQ multiplex PCR; in TCRdb, only in-frame clones are kept and a portion is missing. The table shows over 95,000 clones, with around 47% occurring only once. Germline V gene data show CDR1 as SQVTM and CDR2 as ANQGSEA. This CDR3 has 13 amino acids. V was cut by 4 bases and J by 6 bases, with 13 bases left in between. This sample was taken from a study of shared clonotypes between healthy human individuals. Study-wide results and limits: Limitation of the genetic and exposure-history diversity represented came from the few donors.

The sequencing input was PBMCs. The receptor's source is a woman aged 40 to 50 in good health. Some clones in this sample may be carry-over from other donors' samples. The V call is TRBV29-1, the J call TRBJ2-1; D may be TRBD1 or TRBD2 (5 bases each). CDR3 nucleotide sequence: TGCAGCGTTGGTTGGGACCCCCGCAATGAGCAGTTCTTC. Translation: CSVGWDPRNEQFF.